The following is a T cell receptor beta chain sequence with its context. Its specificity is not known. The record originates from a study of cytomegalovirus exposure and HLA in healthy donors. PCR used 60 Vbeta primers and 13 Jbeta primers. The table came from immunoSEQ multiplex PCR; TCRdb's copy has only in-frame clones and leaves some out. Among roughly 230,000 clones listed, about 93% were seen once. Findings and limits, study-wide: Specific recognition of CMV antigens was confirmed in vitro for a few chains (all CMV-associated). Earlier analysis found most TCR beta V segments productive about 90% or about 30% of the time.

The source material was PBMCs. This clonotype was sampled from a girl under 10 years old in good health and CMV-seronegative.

DNA for the CDR3: TGTGCCTGGAGTTACGGCGGATCTGATGGCTACACCTTC. It is translated as CAWSYGGSDGYTF. V and J are TRBV30 and TRBJ1-2; D is unclear. This CDR3 region has 13 residues. Trimming removed 2 bases from V and 6 bases from J, with 13 bases in between. The germline gives CDR1 GTSNPN, CDR2 SVGIG (reference sequence).